Sequencing of this TCR beta chain was carried out in a study of blood T cell repertoires in COVID-19. Study-level background: The origin of the acute and convalescent COVID-19 samples was the United States, Italy and Spain. T cells, B-cell-depleted T cells, or PBMCs supplied cDNA or gDNA.

Original data processing: The authors estimated nucleated cell counts from reference gene primer amplification. Measured with immunoSEQ multiplex PCR; TCRdb has only the in-frame clones, and not every one. D and trimming were read from the DNA, whereas the V and J calls and clone size are those reported in that table. The table records about 90,000 clones, 80% of them present only once. The V segment lost 3 bases and the J segment 7 bases; nucleotides outside the gene matches: 8. CDR1 and CDR2 from the germline V gene are SGHRS and YFSETQ. This CDR3 spans 15 amino acids. The sequence derives from a woman in her 70s with acute or convalescent COVID-19. What was sequenced was peripheral blood. The chain is built from TRBV5-1 and TRBJ1-1; 11 bases line up with TRBD1. The CDR3: CASSWTGGMVDEAFF. The CDR3 DNA reads as TGCGCCAGCAGCTGGACAGGGGGCATGGTAGATGAAGCTTTCTTT.